The rows below give T cell receptor beta chains drawn from one sample of a study of breast tumors, draining lymph nodes, adjacent tissues. TCRdb recomputed calls from the multiplex PCR reads with MiXCR, one row per CDR3 protein. Of 150,000 to 200,000 distinct CDR3 sequences listed, 30% to 35% are singletons. Sequencing input: axillary lymph node tissue. Source of these receptors: a female donor with breast cancer. Some clones in this sample may be carry-over from other donors' samples. The CDR3 runs from the conserved cysteine through the conserved F or W. The order of the fields is CDR3 length, V gene, D gene, J gene, clone size, CDR3 DNA, CDR3 protein. D genes are given only for firm matches. The size of a clone is reported for some rows only, either as once, few or many, or as a class for expanded clones.

16	TRBV2	.	TRBJ2-6	.	TGTGCCAGCAGTGAAAGGAGGGACACTGGGGCCAACGTCCTGACTTTC	CASSERRDTGANVLTF
15	TRBV28	.	TRBJ2-3	.	TGTGCCAGCAGTACCCACCGACAGAGCACAGATACGCAGTATTTT	CASSTHRQSTDTQYF
14	TRBV10-3	.	TRBJ1-5	.	TGTGCCATCAGCGCGGACAATAGCAATCAGCCCCAGCATTTT	CAISADNSNQPQHF
12	TRBV12-3/TRBV12-4	.	TRBJ2-1	many	TGTGCCAGCAGTTTGAACCCGTATGAGCAGTTCTTC	CASSLNPYEQFF
15	TRBV7-9	.	TRBJ1-4	many	TGTGCCAGCAGACAGGGACGCCTCATCGGTGAAAAACTGTTTTTT	CASRQGRLIGEKLFF
15	TRBV19	TRBD1	TRBJ1-1	.	TGTGCCAGTAGTCCCCGCCCAGACAGGGGGACTGAAGCTTTCTTT	CASSPRPDRGTEAFF
13	TRBV6-2/TRBV6-3	TRBD1	TRBJ1-5	many	TGTGCCAGCAGTTCAGGGGGCCAGCAGCCCCAGCATTTT	CASSSGGQQPQHF
17	TRBV6-5	.	TRBJ1-3	few	TGTGCCAGCAGTCACTCGTGGGCAGGGACGGCTGGAAACACCATATATTTT	CASSHSWAGTAGNTIYF
16	TRBV7-3	.	TRBJ2-2	many	TGTGCCAGCAGCTTAGCCTTCGGGGTTAGTGCCGGGGAGCTGTTTTTT	CASSLAFGVSAGELFF
13	TRBV2	.	TRBJ1-5	.	TGTGCCAGCAGTGACTCTAACACCCCCTACGAGCATTTT	CASSDSNTPYEHF
14	TRBV20-1	.	TRBJ1-3	.	TGCAGCCTTGAGGGGGGTTACTCTGGAAACACCATATATTTT	CSLEGGYSGNTIYF
15	TRBV5-6	.	TRBJ2-3	many	TGTGCCAGCAGCTTGTTTGGAGGTCGCACAGATACGCAGTATTTT	CASSLFGGRTDTQYF
17	TRBV6-2/TRBV6-3	.	TRBJ1-5	few	TGTGCCAGCAGTTGGTCTACAGGTGGATATAGCAATCAGCCCCAGCATTTT	CASSWSTGGYSNQPQHF
17	TRBV4-2	.	TRBJ2-3	many	TGTGCCAGCAGCCAAGGTGGACTCAAAACTAGCACAGATACGCAGTATTTT	CASSQGGLKTSTDTQYF
15	TRBV3-1	.	TRBJ2-3	few	TGTGCCAGCAGCCAAGCTGCCGGGAAAGGAGATACGCAGTATTTT	CASSQAAGKGDTQYF
15	TRBV7-2	.	TRBJ2-6	.	TGTGCCAGCAGCTTAGCGGGAGTTGGGGCCAACGTCCTGACTTTC	CASSLAGVGANVLTF
13	TRBV3-1	.	TRBJ1-5	.	TGTGCCAGCAGCCAAGAATCGGATCAGCCCCAGCATTTT	CASSQESDQPQHF
15	TRBV7-3	TRBD1	TRBJ1-1	.	TGTGCCAGCAGCGGACAACCAGGGGGTTGGACTGAAGCTTTCTTT	CASSGQPGGWTEAFF
15	TRBV7-2	TRBD2	TRBJ2-5	many	TGTGCCAGCAGCTTAGGGGCCTGGGAGGGGGAGACCCAGTACTTC	CASSLGAWEGETQYF
16	TRBV4-1	.	TRBJ2-7	.	TGCGCCAGCAGCCAAGACTCCGGGACGGCGACCTACGAGCAGTACTTC	CASSQDSGTATYEQYF
11	TRBV19	.	TRBJ1-1	.	TGTGCCAGTATAATGGGGGTTGAAGCTTTCTTT	CASIMGVEAFF
12	TRBV7-9	.	TRBJ2-7	many	TGTGCCAGCAGCACGGACCGGCTGGAGCAGTACTTC	CASSTDRLEQYF
17	TRBV5-4	.	TRBJ2-7	.	TGTGCCAGCAGCAGCGTTAATCCGGCTCCTGGTGGCTACGAGCAGTACTTC	CASSSVNPAPGGYEQYF
15	TRBV7-3	.	TRBJ2-7	many	TGTGCCAGCAGCGTAGGGTCCCTTCCCCCCTACGAGCAGTACTTC	CASSVGSLPPYEQYF
13	TRBV19	TRBD1	TRBJ2-7	.	TGTGCCAGTAGGGGGCAGGGGGCTGGGGAGCAGTACTTC	CASRGQGAGEQYF
19	TRBV4-1	.	TRBJ1-6	.	TGCGCCAGCAGCCGAGAGATAGCGCAGGATCTCTCCTATAATTCGCCCCTCCACTTT	CASSREIAQDLSYNSPLHF
16	TRBV27	.	TRBJ2-7	.	TGTGCCAGCAGTCCCCTTATCGTGGGGGCATTGTACGAGCAGTACTTC	CASSPLIVGALYEQYF
10	TRBV20-1	.	TRBJ2-2	.	TGCAGTGCGAACACCGGGGAGCTGTTTTTT	CSANTGELFF
13	TRBV2	.	TRBJ2-6	many	TGTGCCAGCATAAGCTCTGGGGCCAACGTCCTGACTTTC	CASISSGANVLTF
12	TRBV18	.	TRBJ2-2	few	TGTGCCAGCTCACCTCAACCCGGGGAGCTGTTTTTT	CASSPQPGELFF
14	TRBV6-5	TRBD1	TRBJ1-6	many	TGTGCCAGCAGTTACGGACAGGGGGTCTCACCCCTCCACTTT	CASSYGQGVSPLHF
13	TRBV6-6	.	TRBJ2-7	many	TGTGCCAGCAGTTACGACCTTTTGAACGAGCAGTACTTC	CASSYDLLNEQYF